This is a list of T cell receptor beta chains from one sample in a study of cytomegalovirus exposure and HLA in healthy donors. The data were produced by immunoSEQ multiplex PCR, yet TCRdb's version contains in-frame clones alone and is incomplete. Among over 110,000 clones listed, 80% were seen once. The sequenced sample was PBMCs. Receptor source: a man aged 35 to 55 in good health and CMV-seronegative. CDR3s include the opening cysteine and the closing phenylalanine or tryptophan. D genes are given only for firm matches. Size values are once, few and many counts, or a class for expanded clones, and some rows have none.

>TRBV11-3|TRBJ2-7|TRBD1|-
CASSLEGQKPTDEQYF
TGTGCCAGCAGCTTAGAGGGACAGAAGCCTACGGACGAGCAGTACTTC
>TRBV18|TRBJ2-3|-|-
CASSPGGDTQYF
TGTGCCAGCTCACCGGGAGGAGATACGCAGTATTTT
>TRBV29-1|TRBJ1-1|TRBD1|-
CSVEAGTGGTEAFF
TGCAGCGTCGAAGCCGGGACAGGGGGGACTGAAGCTTTCTTT
>TRBV5-1|TRBJ2-7|-|few
CASSLATDSTYEQYF
TGCGCCAGCAGCTTGGCCACGGACAGCACCTACGAGCAGTACTTC
>TRBV9|TRBJ1-1|-|-
CASSVQGNTEAFF
TGTGCCAGCAGCGTACAGGGGAACACTGAAGCTTTCTTT
>TRBV29-1|TRBJ2-1|TRBD2|few
CSVELAGGPRNEQFF
TGCAGCGTTGAACTAGCGGGGGGGCCACGCAATGAGCAGTTCTTC
>TRBV6-5|TRBJ2-1|-|-
CASSYIPPEGNEQFF
TGTGCCAGCAGTTACATCCCCCCGGAGGGGAATGAGCAGTTCTTC
>TRBV5-4|TRBJ2-5|-|-
CASSFPGEETQYF
TGTGCCAGCAGCTTCCCAGGGGAAGAGACCCAGTACTTC
>TRBV5-1|TRBJ2-2|-|-
CASNGGNTGELFF
TGCGCCAGCAACGGCGGGAACACCGGGGAGCTGTTTTTT
>TRBV6-1|TRBJ1-1|-|-
CASSEKPNTEAFF
TGTGCCAGCAGTGAAAAGCCGAACACTGAAGCTTTCTTT
>TRBV29-1|TRBJ2-7|-|-
CSAPESDIVYEQYF
TGCAGCGCCCCCGAGTCGGACATCGTCTACGAGCAGTACTTC
>TRBV30|TRBJ2-2|-|-
CAWIGGVPTGELFF
TGTGCCTGGATAGGTGGAGTGCCCACCGGGGAGCTGTTTTTT
>TRBV9|TRBJ2-3|-|-
CASRRIGSTDTQYF
TGTGCCAGCAGGAGAATCGGGAGCACAGATACGCAGTATTTT
>TRBV28|TRBJ1-4|TRBD1|-
CASKGARGEKLFF
TGTGCCAGCAAGGGGGCGCGGGGTGAAAAACTGTTTTTT